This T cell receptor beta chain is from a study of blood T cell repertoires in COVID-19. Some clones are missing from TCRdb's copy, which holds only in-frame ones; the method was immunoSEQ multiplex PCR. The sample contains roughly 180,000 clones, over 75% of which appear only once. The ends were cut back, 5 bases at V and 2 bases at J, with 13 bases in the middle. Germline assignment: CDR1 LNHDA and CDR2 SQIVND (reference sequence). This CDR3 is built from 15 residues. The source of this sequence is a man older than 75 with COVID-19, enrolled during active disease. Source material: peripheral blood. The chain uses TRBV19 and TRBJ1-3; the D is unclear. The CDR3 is CASSSQATAGNTIYF. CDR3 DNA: TGTGCCAGTAGTTCGCAGGCTACCGCTGGAAACACCATATATTTT. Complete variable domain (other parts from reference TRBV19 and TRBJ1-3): DGGITQSPKYLFRKEGQNVTLSCEQNLNHDAMYWYRQDPGQGLRLIYYSQIVNDFQKGDIAEGYSVSREKKESFPLTVTSAQKNPTAFYLCASSSQATAGNTIYFGEGSWLTVV.